Below, one T cell receptor beta chain is given with its context. Its antigen remains unidentified. This sample was included in a study of beta chain features in type 1 diabetes. Study at large: Examined across all samples were some 110,000,000 sorted cells. Study-wide points: Across all four CD4+ subsets, people with type 1 diabetes showed modestly shorter TCRB CDR3s.

Expressed TCRB transcripts were sequenced because the entire RNA isolate underwent reverse transcription. Roughly 3.4 million reads per sample on average were obtained from naive, central memory and regulatory T cell samples. This table comes from immunoSEQ multiplex PCR, and its TCRdb copy is limited to in-frame clones, with some not included. The repertoire has 640,000 or so clones, 11% to 15% of them found once; the top ten carry 0.03% to 0.04%. The junction had 7 bases not matched to a gene; V was cut back by 4 bases and J by 7 bases. The CDR3 spans 14 residues. CDR1 is MNHNS and CDR2 is SASEGT in the germline V gene. Sort purity for all populations was recorded as exceeding 98%.

The sequence was obtained from a man in his late teens or twenties with type 1 diabetes. This chain uses TRBV6-1 with TRBJ2-1, with 7 bases aligning to TRBD2. Sequencing was carried out using naive CD4+ T cells from blood. The CDR3 reads CASSALTGGNEQFF. CDR3 in DNA: TGTGCCAGCAGTGCTCTCACGGGAGGTAATGAGCAGTTCTTC.